Listed below are T cell receptor beta chains from one sample, sequenced in a study of PD-1 blockade in classical Hodgkin lymphoma. The assay was immunoSEQ multiplex PCR, and TCRdb's table has in-frame clones only and misses some. In the table there are more than 85,000 clones, around nine tenths of which are singletons. Sequencing used peripheral blood mononuclear cells (PBMCs), obtained before the fourth cycle of nivolumab. These receptors were collected from a human donor with classical Hodgkin lymphoma. The CDR3 runs from the conserved cysteine through the conserved F or W. The order of the fields is clone size, J gene, D gene, CDR3 length, V gene, CDR3 protein, CDR3 DNA. D genes are given only for firm matches. Clone size, where shown, is once, few, many, or a class for clones that have expanded.

clone_size: .
j_call: TRBJ2-7
d_call: TRBD2
cdr3_length: 14
v_call: TRBV6-1
cdr3_aa: CASSGGLGTYEQYF
cdr3_nt: TGTGCCAGCAGTGGAGGACTAGGAACCTACGAGCAGTACTTC

clone_size: .
j_call: TRBJ2-1
d_call: .
cdr3_length: 13
v_call: TRBV7-6
cdr3_aa: CASSFSSYNEQFF
cdr3_nt: TGTGCCAGCAGCTTTAGCTCCTACAATGAGCAGTTCTTC

clone_size: once
j_call: TRBJ2-1
d_call: .
cdr3_length: 18
v_call: TRBV5-1
cdr3_aa: CASSLGTSHRSSYNEQFF
cdr3_nt: TGCGCCAGCAGCTTGGGCACTAGTCATCGGAGCTCCTACAATGAGCAGTTCTTC

clone_size: .
j_call: TRBJ2-1
d_call: .
cdr3_length: 16
v_call: TRBV7-2
cdr3_aa: CASSRGGLGVSNEQFF
cdr3_nt: TGTGCCAGCAGCCGAGGGGGTTTGGGTGTAAGCAATGAGCAGTTCTTC

clone_size: .
j_call: TRBJ2-3
d_call: TRBD2
cdr3_length: 16
v_call: TRBV7-9
cdr3_aa: CASSLAGGPVTDTQYF
cdr3_nt: TGTGCCAGCAGCTTAGCGGGAGGGCCTGTCACAGATACGCAGTATTTT

clone_size: .
j_call: TRBJ2-5
d_call: TRBD2
cdr3_length: 18
v_call: TRBV4-3
cdr3_aa: CASSQELGLAGNRETQYF
cdr3_nt: TGCGCCAGCAGCCAAGAGTTGGGACTAGCGGGAAATAGGGAGACCCAGTACTTC

clone_size: .
j_call: TRBJ2-1
d_call: TRBD2
cdr3_length: 15
v_call: TRBV11-2
cdr3_aa: CASSFPGLKNDGQFF
cdr3_nt: TGTGCCAGCAGCTTCCCGGGACTAAAAAATGATGGGCAGTTCTTC

clone_size: .
j_call: TRBJ2-1
d_call: TRBD2
cdr3_length: 15
v_call: TRBV7-9
cdr3_aa: CASSSLALAGNGQFF
cdr3_nt: TGTGCCAGCAGCTCACTCGCACTAGCGGGTAACGGGCAGTTCTTC

clone_size: once
j_call: TRBJ1-1
d_call: .
cdr3_length: 19
v_call: TRBV5-4
cdr3_aa: CASSGGLEGGNEEAGEAFF
cdr3_nt: TGTGCCAGCAGCGGGGGCCTGGAGGGGGGAAATGAAGAGGCCGGTGAAGCTTTCTTT

clone_size: .
j_call: TRBJ1-1
d_call: .
cdr3_length: 15
v_call: TRBV18
cdr3_aa: CASSPLRGAGTEAFF
cdr3_nt: TGTGCCAGCTCACCCTTACGTGGTGCTGGCACTGAAGCTTTCTTT

clone_size: .
j_call: TRBJ2-3
d_call: TRBD2
cdr3_length: 17
v_call: TRBV13
cdr3_aa: CASSLRLAGVNGDTQYF
cdr3_nt: TGTGCCAGCAGCTTAAGGCTAGCGGGAGTCAATGGAGATACGCAGTATTTT

clone_size: .
j_call: TRBJ2-7
d_call: TRBD2
cdr3_length: 17
v_call: TRBV7-9
cdr3_aa: CASSLGWEGFSLGEQYF
cdr3_nt: TGTGCCAGCAGCTTAGGTTGGGAGGGCTTCTCTTTGGGTGAGCAGTACTTC

clone_size: .
j_call: TRBJ2-1
d_call: TRBD2
cdr3_length: 16
v_call: TRBV30
cdr3_aa: CAWSVGLAGAMNEQFF
cdr3_nt: TGTGCCTGGAGTGTAGGGCTAGCGGGAGCTATGAATGAGCAGTTCTTC

clone_size: .
j_call: TRBJ1-5
d_call: .
cdr3_length: 15
v_call: TRBV28
cdr3_aa: CASSSGEINNQPQHF
cdr3_nt: TGTGCCAGCAGCTCAGGGGAAATTAACAATCAGCCCCAGCATTTT

clone_size: .
j_call: TRBJ1-2
d_call: .
cdr3_length: 16
v_call: TRBV4-2
cdr3_aa: CASSRGGRGAAGGYTF
cdr3_nt: TGTGCCAGCAGCCGAGGGGGTAGGGGCGCGGCAGGTGGCTACACCTTC

clone_size: .
j_call: TRBJ2-7
d_call: TRBD2
cdr3_length: 15
v_call: TRBV5-8
cdr3_aa: CASSQMTSGSGEQYF
cdr3_nt: TGTGCCAGCAGCCAAATGACTAGCGGGAGCGGCGAGCAGTACTTC

clone_size: .
j_call: TRBJ2-1
d_call: TRBD2
cdr3_length: 17
v_call: TRBV11-2
cdr3_aa: CASSLGVMGLAYNEQFF
cdr3_nt: TGTGCCAGCAGCTTAGGGGTAATGGGACTAGCCTACAATGAGCAGTTCTTC

clone_size: .
j_call: TRBJ2-7
d_call: TRBD2
cdr3_length: 16
v_call: TRBV7-2
cdr3_aa: CASSSAGTSGSGEQYF
cdr3_nt: TGTGCCAGCAGCTCCGCCGGGACTAGCGGGAGCGGCGAGCAGTACTTC

clone_size: .
j_call: TRBJ1-1
d_call: .
cdr3_length: 14
v_call: TRBV5-1
cdr3_aa: CASTPEGWLTEAFF
cdr3_nt: TGCGCCAGCACCCCTGAGGGGTGGTTAACTGAAGCTTTCTTT

clone_size: once
j_call: TRBJ2-5
d_call: TRBD1
cdr3_length: 15
v_call: TRBV28
cdr3_aa: CASSSMTGGVETQYF
cdr3_nt: TGTGCCAGCAGTAGCATGACAGGGGGCGTAGAGACCCAGTACTTC

clone_size: .
j_call: TRBJ2-7
d_call: .
cdr3_length: 13
v_call: TRBV10-2
cdr3_aa: CASDRDGSYEQYF
cdr3_nt: TGCGCCAGCGACCGGGACGGGTCCTACGAGCAGTACTTC

clone_size: few
j_call: TRBJ2-7
d_call: TRBD1
cdr3_length: 17
v_call: TRBV7-2
cdr3_aa: CASSLGTGGLFSYEQYF
cdr3_nt: TGTGCCAGCAGCTTAGGGACAGGGGGCCTCTTTTCCTACGAGCAGTACTTC

clone_size: .
j_call: TRBJ1-2
d_call: .
cdr3_length: 18
v_call: TRBV15
cdr3_aa: CATSIPGTPKGTNYGYTF
cdr3_nt: TGTGCCACCAGCATCCCCGGGACTCCAAAGGGGACTAACTATGGCTACACCTTC

clone_size: .
j_call: TRBJ1-1
d_call: .
cdr3_length: 14
v_call: TRBV28
cdr3_aa: CASSLSLGNTEAFF
cdr3_nt: TGTGCCAGCAGTCTAAGTTTGGGGAACACTGAAGCTTTCTTT

clone_size: .
j_call: TRBJ2-3
d_call: TRBD1
cdr3_length: 14
v_call: TRBV19
cdr3_aa: CASSKGQGTDTQYF
cdr3_nt: TGTGCCAGTAGTAAAGGACAGGGCACAGATACGCAGTATTTT

clone_size: .
j_call: TRBJ2-7
d_call: .
cdr3_length: 13
v_call: TRBV7-9
cdr3_aa: CASSSTGTYEQYF
cdr3_nt: TGTGCCAGCAGCTCGACTGGAACCTACGAGCAGTACTTC

clone_size: .
j_call: TRBJ2-1
d_call: .
cdr3_length: 15
v_call: TRBV29-1
cdr3_aa: CSAGRGAGRYNEQFF
cdr3_nt: TGCAGCGCTGGTCGAGGGGCAGGGCGATACAATGAGCAGTTCTTC

clone_size: .
j_call: TRBJ1-2
d_call: .
cdr3_length: 13
v_call: TRBV4-1
cdr3_aa: CASSHPVGYGYTF
cdr3_nt: TGCGCCAGCAGCCACCCGGTCGGCTATGGCTACACCTTC

clone_size: .
j_call: TRBJ2-2
d_call: .
cdr3_length: 14
v_call: TRBV6-4
cdr3_aa: CASSDGLNTGELFF
cdr3_nt: TGTGCCAGCAGTGACGGACTAAACACCGGGGAGCTGTTTTTT

clone_size: .
j_call: TRBJ1-1
d_call: .
cdr3_length: 16
v_call: TRBV25-1
cdr3_aa: CASSGGGGTKTLKAFF
cdr3_nt: TGTGCCAGCAGTGGGGGAGGAGGGACGAAGACTTTGAAAGCTTTCTTT

clone_size: .
j_call: TRBJ1-4
d_call: .
cdr3_length: 14
v_call: TRBV2
cdr3_aa: CATRIRDHNEKLFF
cdr3_nt: TGTGCCACCCGGATCAGGGACCATAATGAAAAACTGTTTTTT

clone_size: .
j_call: TRBJ2-5
d_call: .
cdr3_length: 14
v_call: TRBV7-7
cdr3_aa: CASSLAGKQETQYF
cdr3_nt: TGTGCCAGCAGCTTAGCAGGCAAACAAGAGACCCAGTACTTC

clone_size: .
j_call: TRBJ1-5
d_call: .
cdr3_length: 14
v_call: TRBV30
cdr3_aa: CAWRVQGRNQPQHF
cdr3_nt: TGTGCCTGGAGGGTACAGGGTCGCAATCAGCCCCAGCATTTT

clone_size: .
j_call: TRBJ2-7
d_call: TRBD2
cdr3_length: 14
v_call: TRBV30
cdr3_aa: CAWKGTSGRNEQYF
cdr3_nt: TGTGCCTGGAAAGGGACTAGCGGGAGGAACGAGCAGTACTTC

clone_size: .
j_call: TRBJ2-7
d_call: TRBD1
cdr3_length: 17
v_call: TRBV11-2
cdr3_aa: CASSLGTGGIHSYEQYF
cdr3_nt: TGTGCCAGCAGCTTAGGGACAGGGGGGATACACTCCTACGAGCAGTACTTC

clone_size: .
j_call: TRBJ2-3
d_call: .
cdr3_length: 12
v_call: TRBV4-1
cdr3_aa: CASSVGEGTQYF
cdr3_nt: TGCGCCAGCAGCGTTGGAGAGGGTACGCAGTATTTT

clone_size: .
j_call: TRBJ2-3
d_call: TRBD1
cdr3_length: 16
v_call: TRBV5-1
cdr3_aa: CASSSDGDRRTDTQYF
cdr3_nt: TGCGCCAGCAGCTCCGATGGGGACAGGCGCACAGATACGCAGTATTTT

clone_size: .
j_call: TRBJ1-1
d_call: .
cdr3_length: 12
v_call: TRBV19
cdr3_aa: CASSIGNTEAFF
cdr3_nt: TGTGCCAGTAGTATAGGTAACACTGAAGCTTTCTTT

clone_size: .
j_call: TRBJ1-2
d_call: .
cdr3_length: 14
v_call: TRBV6-1
cdr3_aa: CASSENGEFYGYTF
cdr3_nt: TGTGCCAGCAGTGAGAATGGAGAATTCTATGGCTACACCTTC

clone_size: .
j_call: TRBJ1-1
d_call: .
cdr3_length: 13
v_call: TRBV14
cdr3_aa: CASSHVINTEAFF
cdr3_nt: TGTGCCAGCAGCCATGTCATTAACACTGAAGCTTTCTTT

clone_size: .
j_call: TRBJ1-4
d_call: TRBD1
cdr3_length: 15
v_call: TRBV2
cdr3_aa: CASKGTGGPNEKLFF
cdr3_nt: TGTGCCAGCAAGGGGACAGGGGGGCCTAATGAAAAACTGTTTTTT

clone_size: .
j_call: TRBJ1-1
d_call: .
cdr3_length: 14
v_call: TRBV6-5
cdr3_aa: CASSPPARGPEAFF
cdr3_nt: TGTGCCAGCAGCCCACCGGCCCGGGGCCCTGAAGCTTTCTTT

clone_size: .
j_call: TRBJ2-5
d_call: TRBD2
cdr3_length: 14
v_call: TRBV30
cdr3_aa: CAWNLAGGRETQYF
cdr3_nt: TGTGCCTGGAATCTAGCGGGAGGGAGAGAGACCCAGTACTTC

clone_size: once
j_call: TRBJ1-1
d_call: TRBD1
cdr3_length: 16
v_call: TRBV4-1
cdr3_aa: CASSQAKRQGSSEAFF
cdr3_nt: TGCGCCAGCAGCCAAGCGAAGAGACAGGGGTCGTCTGAAGCTTTCTTT

clone_size: .
j_call: TRBJ1-1
d_call: .
cdr3_length: 18
v_call: TRBV4-1
cdr3_aa: CASSQESGGRVGYTEAFF
cdr3_nt: TGCGCCAGCAGCCAAGAGTCCGGGGGGCGGGTCGGTTACACTGAAGCTTTCTTT

clone_size: .
j_call: TRBJ2-7
d_call: TRBD1
cdr3_length: 16
v_call: TRBV27
cdr3_aa: CASSLWAGGRSYEQYF
cdr3_nt: TGTGCCAGCAGTTTATGGGCAGGGGGTAGGTCCTACGAGCAGTACTTC

clone_size: once
j_call: TRBJ2-3
d_call: .
cdr3_length: 16
v_call: TRBV5-1
cdr3_aa: CASSLAPGFMLDTQYF
cdr3_nt: TGCGCCAGCAGCTTGGCCCCAGGGTTCATGTTGGATACGCAGTATTTT

clone_size: .
j_call: TRBJ1-1
d_call: .
cdr3_length: 16
v_call: TRBV2
cdr3_aa: CASSDTRRGLATEAFF
cdr3_nt: TGTGCCAGCAGCGACACACGTCGAGGGCTGGCCACTGAAGCTTTCTTT

clone_size: .
j_call: TRBJ2-3
d_call: TRBD2
cdr3_length: 19
v_call: TRBV4-1
cdr3_aa: CASSLLKREGLGVADTQYF
cdr3_nt: TGCGCCAGCAGCCTCCTAAAGCGGGAGGGCCTGGGGGTGGCAGATACGCAGTATTTT

clone_size: .
j_call: TRBJ1-4
d_call: .
cdr3_length: 15
v_call: TRBV5-1
cdr3_aa: CASSKLGGTNEKLFF
cdr3_nt: TGCGCCAGCAGTAAACTGGGTGGAACTAATGAAAAACTGTTTTTT

clone_size: .
j_call: TRBJ2-7
d_call: TRBD2
cdr3_length: 16
v_call: TRBV4-2
cdr3_aa: CASSQDGASGSYEQYF
cdr3_nt: TGTGCCAGCAGCCAAGATGGAGCTAGCGGGAGTTACGAGCAGTACTTC

clone_size: .
j_call: TRBJ1-5
d_call: .
cdr3_length: 14
v_call: TRBV10-2
cdr3_aa: CASSDRQDNQPQHF
cdr3_nt: TGCGCCAGCAGTGATCGACAGGACAATCAGCCCCAGCATTTT

clone_size: once
j_call: TRBJ2-7
d_call: .
cdr3_length: 15
v_call: TRBV5-1
cdr3_aa: CASGPPGRSSYEQYF
cdr3_nt: TGCGCCAGCGGACCTCCGGGACGGAGCTCCTACGAGCAGTACTTC